This T cell receptor beta chain was obtained from a study of blood T cell repertoires in COVID-19. The germline V and J ends were trimmed by 4 bases and 9 bases, with 13 bases remaining between them. Germline V gene sequence: CDR1 SGDLS, CDR2 YYNGEE. This CDR3 has 12 residues. Repertoires were generated with immunoSEQ multiplex PCR, while TCRdb's copy carries only in-frame clones and drops some. The sample records roughly 150,000 clones, 79% being singletons. The chain has TRBV9 and TRBJ1-1, with D maybe TRBD1 (5 bases). Material for sequencing was peripheral blood. The TCR originated in a man aged 50-60 years with active or convalescent COVID-19. The CDR3 sequence is CASSTARGKAFF. CDR3 DNA sequence: TGTGCCAGCAGCACCGCTCGGGGGAAAGCTTTCTTT.